The 29 T cell receptor beta chains below were found in one sample sequenced in a study of blood T cell repertoires in COVID-19. Only in-frame clones appear in the TCRdb table, and some are missing; sequencing was by immunoSEQ multiplex PCR. The sample has more than 100,000 clones, approximately 80% seen once. Sequenced sample: peripheral blood. Source of these receptors: a woman in her seventies with acute or convalescent COVID-19.

The rearrangement uses TRBV24-1 and TRBJ2-2; TRBD1 matches at 8 bases. The CDR3 has 16 amino acids. V trimming: 2 bases; J trimming: 6 bases; junction bases outside the gene matches: 7. Germline V gene lookup returns CDR1 KGHDR and CDR2 SFDVKD. CDR3 region: CATSDSGQAGAGELFF. The CDR3 nucleotides are TGTGCCACCAGTGATTCGGGACAGGCTGGGGCCGGGGAGCTGTTTTTT.

The CDR3 DNA is TGTGCCAGCAGTGAGACCACAGGGGAGGACGGCTACACCTTC. Its translation is CASSETTGEDGYTF. The chain employs TRBV2 and TRBJ1-2; 7 bases are shared with TRBD1. Germline-derived CDR1 and CDR2 are SNHLY and FYNNEI. J was trimmed by 8 bases and V by 3 bases; bases with no gene match: 9. The CDR3 is 14 residues long.

There are a few counts of this clone. This chain connects TRBV4-2 to TRBJ1-5, with D unclear. The CDR3 is made up of 16 amino acids. Germline V gene lookup returns CDR1 LGHNA and CDR2 YNFKEQ. With 0 bases removed from V and 0 bases from J, the gap between germline ends came to 9 bases. This CDR3 reads CASSQDASGSNQPQHF. The CDR3, as DNA: TGTGCCAGCAGCCAAGACGCTTCAGGTAGCAATCAGCCCCAGCATTTT.

This clone was counted only a few times. The CDR3 loop reads CASTSGTEAFF. Here the CDR3 DNA reads TGTGCCAGTACCTCCGGGACAGAAGCTTTCTTT. The chain employs TRBV19 and TRBJ1-1; TRBD1 is a possible D gene (6 bases). The V end lost 7 bases, the J end lost 8 bases, and 11 bases lay between the germline ends. The CDR3 has 11 amino acids. CDR1 is LNHDA and CDR2 is SQIVND in the germline V gene (reference sequence).

The chain uses TRBV5-1 and TRBJ1-5; no clear D. Trimming removed 4 bases at V and 4 bases at J, with 12 bases between. The CDR3 has 14 amino acids. CDR1 and CDR2 (germline): SGHRS, YFSETQ. CDR3 bases: TGCGCCAGCAGCCCCGGGGATTTTAATCAGCCCCAGCATTTT. This codes for CASSPGDFNQPQHF.

This clone was seen once. The chain uses TRBV7-8 and TRBJ1-5; a weak D match, TRBD1 (6 bases). CDR1 is SGHVS and CDR2 is FQNEAQ in the germline V gene. This CDR3 spans 13 amino acids. The V end lost 5 bases, the J end lost 4 bases, and 9 bases lay between the germline ends. CDR3 nucleotide sequence: TGTGCCAGCAGCCGGGACATTAATCAGCCCCAGCATTTT. This encodes CASSRDINQPQHF.

J is TRBJ1-2 and V is TRBV19; 7 bases line up with TRBD1. The ends lost 7 bases at V and 6 bases at J; junction bases unmatched: 11. Looked up from germline, CDR1 is LNHDA and CDR2 is SQIVND (reference sequence). CDR3 length: 14 residues. The CDR3 DNA sequence: TGTGCCAGTACCCCGAGGGGGCGCTTGGATGGCTACACCTTC. It encodes CASTPRGRLDGYTF.

The chain links TRBV5-5 to TRBJ2-1; 8 bases fit TRBD2. Germline values: CDR1 SGHKS, CDR2 YYEKEE (reference sequence). V was clipped by 0 bases and J by 9 bases; unmatched bases: 8. CDR3 size: 15 residues. In DNA, the CDR3 is TGTGCCAGCAGCTTGGGGGGACTAGAGTTTGGTGAGCAGTTCTTC. The encoded protein is CASSLGGLEFGEQFF.

The chain is built from TRBV29-1 and TRBJ1-5, with D possibly TRBD1 on 6 matching bases. CDR3 length equals 13 residues. The ends were cut back, 6 bases at V and 6 bases at J, with 15 bases in the middle. Germline V CDR1 and CDR2: SQVTM, ANQGSEA. DNA for the CDR3: TGCAGCGTAAGTAGACAGGCGGGTCAGCCCCAGCATTTT. Translated: CSVSRQAGQPQHF.

This chain joins TRBV24-1 and TRBJ2-5; TRBD1 might be the D (6 bases). Trimming removed 3 bases at V and 4 bases at J, with 8 bases between. The CDR3 has 13 amino acids. Germline CDR1 and CDR2: KGHDR and SFDVKD. This CDR3 reads CATSDGGGETQYF. The DNA of the CDR3 is TGTGCCACCAGTGATGGGGGCGGAGAGACCCAGTACTTC.

This chain uses TRBV7-2 with TRBJ2-3, with a possible D match to TRBD2 (5 bases). V was clipped by 5 bases and J by 2 bases, with 5 bases between them. The CDR3 contains 12 residues. Germline CDR1 SGHTA, CDR2 FQGNSA. The CDR3 loop reads CASSRDTDTQYF. The CDR3 nucleotides read TGTGCCAGCAGCCGGGACACAGATACGCAGTATTTT.

This clone is a singleton in its sample. The genes are TRBV9 and TRBJ1-5; maybe TRBD1 (5 bases). The ends were cut back, 0 bases at V and 0 bases at J, with 10 bases in the middle. The V gene's germline CDR1 is SGDLS and CDR2 YYNGEE. The CDR3 is 16 residues long. DNA for the CDR3: TGTGCCAGCAGCGTAGGGGCAGGGCCTAGCAATCAGCCCCAGCATTTT. This translates into CASSVGAGPSNQPQHF.

DNA of the CDR3: TGCACCAGCAGCCAATCGGGACAGGGGTCCTACGAGCAGTACGTC. Translating gives CTSSQSGQGSYEQYV. The chain employs TRBV1 and TRBJ2-7; no DNA check was done on the table's D call, TRBD1. TRBV1 is a known pseudogene. The CDR3 runs to 15 residues.

This clone was seen only once. The rearrangement links TRBV19 to TRBJ1-1; D gene uncertain. Trimming stripped 5 bases from V and 0 bases from J, with 10 bases between. CDR3 length equals 14 residues. Germline CDR1 and CDR2: LNHDA and SQIVND (reference sequence). In DNA form, the CDR3 reads TGTGCCAGTAGTCCACAGCCTCTGAACACTGAAGCTTTCTTT. This gives the protein CASSPQPLNTEAFF.

In this sample, this clone turned up once. The genes are TRBV7-2 and TRBJ1-2, with a weak D call TRBD1 (5 bases). Germline values: CDR1 SGHTA, CDR2 FQGNSA. The CDR3 contains 16 residues. Trimming removed 4 bases at V and 0 bases at J, with 15 bases between. CDR3 sequence (DNA): TGTGCCAGCAGCTCGGGGGGAGGCTTCCCTAACTATGGCTACACCTTC. This gives the protein CASSSGGGFPNYGYTF.

V and J are TRBV7-2 and TRBJ2-3, with 8 bases lining up with TRBD2. V dropped 1 base and J dropped 2; count of bases not matched to a gene: 11. CDR1 and CDR2 (germline): SGHTA, FQGNSA. The CDR3 loop spans 18 amino acids. CDR3 sequence reads: CASSLGRGAGEYTDTQYF. DNA of the CDR3: TGTGCCAGCAGCTTAGGTAGGGGAGCGGGGGAGTACACAGATACGCAGTATTTT.

The gene calls are TRBV18 and TRBJ2-7; TRBD1 is a possible D gene (6 bases). This CDR3 is 13 amino acids long. Germline V CDR1 and CDR2: KGHSH, LQKENI. Trimming removed 4 bases at V and 6 bases at J, with 13 bases between. CDR3 residues: CASSRTTGTEQYV. In DNA form, the CDR3 reads TGTGCCAGCTCACGAACGACAGGAACCGAGCAGTACGTC.

V gene TRBV5-4 combines with J gene TRBJ2-3; 12 nucleotides agree with TRBD1. V was pared by 5 bases and J by 3 bases, with 4 bases of the junction left unmatched. This CDR3 contains 15 residues. In germline, CDR1 is SGHNT, CDR2 YYREEE (reference sequence). The CDR3: CASRWGQGATDTQYF. CDR3 nucleotide sequence: TGTGCCAGCAGATGGGGACAGGGGGCAACAGATACGCAGTATTTT. Complete variable domain (other parts from reference TRBV5-4 and TRBJ2-3): ETGVTQSPTHLIKTRGQQVTLRCSSQSGHNTVSWYQQALGQGPQFIFQYYREEENGRGNFPPRFSGLQFPNYSSELNVNALELDDSALYLCASRWGQGATDTQYFGPGTRLTVL.

Turning to this clone: The same CDR3 can be traced to other DNA sequences in this sample. This chain joins TRBV5-1 and TRBJ1-5; weak D call: TRBD1 (5 bases). The CDR3 has 15 amino acids. With 0 bases removed from V and 2 bases from J, the gap between germline ends came to 9 bases. Germline V lookup: CDR1 SGHRS, CDR2 YFSETQ. The CDR3 reads CASSLEGDRNQPQHF. The CDR3, as DNA: TGCGCCAGCAGCTTGGAAGGGGATCGCAATCAGCCCCAGCATTTT.

The V gene is TRBV4-3, the J gene TRBJ2-7; TRBD2 aligns across 12 bases. Germline V gene sequence: CDR1 LGHNA, CDR2 YSLEER. Losses at the gene ends were 4 bases for V and 0 bases for J; bases not matched to a gene: 1. This CDR3 region has 15 residues. The CDR3 nucleotides read TGCGCCAGCAGCCCGACTAGCGGGAGCTCCTACGAGCAGTACTTC. It yields the protein CASSPTSGSSYEQYF.

The rearrangement links TRBV7-9 to TRBJ1-1; 7 nucleotides agree with TRBD1. The CDR3 runs to 15 residues. Losses at the gene ends were 5 bases for V and 0 bases for J; bases not matched to a gene: 6. The germline gives CDR1 SEHNR, CDR2 FQNEAQ (reference sequence). The CDR3 region has the DNA TGTGCCAGCAGCCCAAGGGACAGCTTGAACACTGAAGCTTTCTTT. It translates to CASSPRDSLNTEAFF.

The chain joins TRBV15 to TRBJ2-1; 11 bases map to TRBD2. Trimming cost V 0 bases and J 3 bases; bases outside gene matches: 1. The CDR3 covers 16 residues. Germline V gene data show CDR1 as LNHNV and CDR2 as YYDKDF (reference sequence). For the CDR3, the DNA is TGTGCCACCAGCAGAGAGCTAGCGGGAGGCTACAATGAGCAGTTCTTC. Amino acid sequence: CATSRELAGGYNEQFF.

The rearrangement uses TRBV18 and TRBJ2-2; perhaps TRBD2 as D (7 bases). V was shortened by 3 bases and J by 6 bases, with 11 bases between the two germline ends. The CDR3 loop spans 14 amino acids. Germline CDR1 is KGHSH and CDR2 is LQKENI. The CDR3 region has the DNA TGTGCCAGCTCACCTGGGGGGGCCGCCGGGGAGCTGTTTTTT. Its translation is CASSPGGAAGELFF.

The chain has TRBV10-2 and TRBJ2-5; D gene unclear. Germline loops: CDR1 WSHSY, CDR2 SAAADI. There are 17 residues in the CDR3. The V end lost 0 bases, the J end lost 4 bases, and 18 bases lay between the germline ends. This CDR3 is CASSESPPNWAPETQYF. The CDR3 DNA is TGCGCCAGCAGTGAGTCGCCTCCGAATTGGGCCCCAGAGACCCAGTACTTC.

This clone was counted only a few times. The gene calls are TRBV4-1 and TRBJ2-3; 11 bases line up with TRBD2. The ends lost 1 base at V and 8 bases at J; junction bases unmatched: 5. Germline lookup yields CDR1 MGHRA and CDR2 YSYEKL. The CDR3 has 15 residues. CDR3 bases: TGCGCCAGCAGCCAAGGACTAGCGGGGCGGGTTACGCAGTATTTT. Amino acid sequence: CASSQGLAGRVTQYF.

V gene TRBV7-7 combines with J gene TRBJ2-1, with 7 nucleotides matching TRBD1. The CDR3 loop spans 15 amino acids. Losses at the gene ends were 0 bases for V and 6 bases for J; bases not matched to a gene: 5. Germline V lookup: CDR1 SSHAT, CDR2 FNYEAQ (reference sequence). CDR3 amino acids: CASSLAQGIFNEQFF. The DNA for the CDR3 is TGTGCCAGCAGCTTAGCACAGGGGATCTTCAATGAGCAGTTCTTC.

The genes are TRBV11-3 and TRBJ2-3; 10 nucleotides agree with TRBD1. With 4 bases clipped from V and 5 bases from J, the junction kept 3 bases outside the gene matches. The germline gives CDR1 SGHNT, CDR2 YENEEA. The CDR3 runs 14 residues. CDR3 DNA: TGTGCCAGCAGCTCAAGGGACAGGGGAGATACGCAGTATTTT. It specifies CASSSRDRGDTQYF.

This chain uses TRBV12-3 or TRBV12-4 with TRBJ2-2; D gene uncertain. The V end lost 10 bases, the J end lost 4 bases, and 13 bases lay between the germline ends. This CDR3 spans 13 amino acids. The CDR3 DNA follows: TGTGCCACTTCGACCAGGTCCACCGGGGAGCTGTTTTTT. This sequence encodes CATSTRSTGELFF.

The genes are TRBV19 and TRBJ2-5; 11 bases are shared with TRBD1. The germline V gene encodes CDR1 LNHDA and CDR2 SQIVND (reference sequence). V lost 9 bases to trimming and J lost 4 bases; unmatched junction nucleotides: 1. CDR3 length: 12 amino acids. CDR3 DNA sequence: TGTGCCAGGGGACAGGGGGTAGAGACCCAGTACTTC. It yields the protein CARGQGVETQYF.